The clone carrying this TCR beta chain was observed a handful of times. As yet, its antigen is unknown. TCRdb ran MiXCR on the reads and lists one entry per CDR3 protein. The table has roughly 69,000 distinct CDR3 sequences, about 30% seen once. This specimen comes from a study of T cell repertoires in cytomegalovirus infection. Overall study context: CMV epitopes in the study were HLA-C-restricted (recently identified) and HLA-B-restricted (well studied). An indication of both CMV infection and matching HLA type came from public TCR beta signatures. Study outcomes and limitations: Summed frequency of shared TCR beta families picked out CMV carriers who also had the relevant HLA. HLA-C-restricted CMV-specific TCR beta clonotypes prevailed in the ex vivo response.

The source of this sequence is a human donor in good health (CMV status not recorded). Some clones in this sample may be carry-over from other donors' samples. The sequencing used CD8+ T cells from cultured PBMCs, collected from culture after CMV antigen stimulation.

This chain's CDR3 is CASSARLAGAPSLEQYF. The CDR3 nucleotides read TGTGCCAGCAGCGCACGACTAGCGGGAGCACCTAGTCTCGAGCAGTACTTC. V is TRBV13 and J is TRBJ2-7; 12 bases map to TRBD2. J was trimmed by 6 bases and V by 5 bases; bases with no gene match: 14. Germline values: CDR1 PRHDT, CDR2 FYEKMQ (reference sequence). The CDR3 loop spans 17 amino acids.